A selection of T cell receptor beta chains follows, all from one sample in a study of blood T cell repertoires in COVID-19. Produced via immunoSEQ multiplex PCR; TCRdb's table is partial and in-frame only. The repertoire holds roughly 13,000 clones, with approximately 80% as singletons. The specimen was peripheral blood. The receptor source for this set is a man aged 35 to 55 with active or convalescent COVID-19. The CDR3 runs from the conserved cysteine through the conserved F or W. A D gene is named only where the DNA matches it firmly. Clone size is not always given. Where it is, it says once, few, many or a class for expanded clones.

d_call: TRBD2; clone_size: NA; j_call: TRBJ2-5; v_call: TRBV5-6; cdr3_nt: TGTGCCAGCAGCTTGCTAGCGGGGAGTCAAGAGACCCAGTACTTC; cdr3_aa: CASSLLAGSQETQYF
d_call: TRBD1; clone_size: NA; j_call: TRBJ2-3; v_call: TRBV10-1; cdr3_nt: TGCGCCAGCCGGACAGGGGCCACAGATACGCAGTATTTT; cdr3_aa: CASRTGATDTQYF
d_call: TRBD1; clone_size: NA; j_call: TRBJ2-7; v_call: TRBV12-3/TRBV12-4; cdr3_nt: TGTGCCAGCAGTTGGAGACAGGGCGGCGAGCAGTACTTC; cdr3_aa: CASSWRQGGEQYF
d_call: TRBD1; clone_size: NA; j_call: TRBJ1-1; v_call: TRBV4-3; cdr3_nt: TGCGCCAGCAGCCAAGCCCTTCGGACAGGGCGGATGAACACTGAAGCTTTCTTT; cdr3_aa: CASSQALRTGRMNTEAFF
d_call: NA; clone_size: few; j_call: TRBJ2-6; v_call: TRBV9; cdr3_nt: TGTGCCAGCAGCGAACGAGCGACACAGGGCGCAGGGGCCAACGTCCTGACTTTC; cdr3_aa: CASSERATQGAGANVLTF
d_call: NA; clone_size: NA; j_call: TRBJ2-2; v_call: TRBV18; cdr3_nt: TGTGCCAGCTCACCAAGACAGAACATAAACACCGGGGAGCTGTTTTTT; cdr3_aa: CASSPRQNINTGELFF
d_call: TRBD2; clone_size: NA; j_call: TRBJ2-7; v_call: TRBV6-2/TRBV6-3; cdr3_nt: TGTGCCAGCAGTTTCGAACTCAAGCGGGGCAACTACGAGCAGTACTTC; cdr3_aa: CASSFELKRGNYEQYF
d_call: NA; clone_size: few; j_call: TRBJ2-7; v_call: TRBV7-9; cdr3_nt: TGTGCCAGCAGCTTAGACAGGGCGGGCCAACGGCACTTC; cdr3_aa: CASSLDRAGQRHF
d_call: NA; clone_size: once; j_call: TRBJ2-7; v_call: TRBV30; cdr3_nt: TGTGCCTGGAGTGTGGCGGAACCCCTGGGGCAGTACTTC; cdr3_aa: CAWSVAEPLGQYF
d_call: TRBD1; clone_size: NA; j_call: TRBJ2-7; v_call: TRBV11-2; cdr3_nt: TGTGCCAGCAGCCCCTGGACAGGGAACTCCTACGAGCAGTACTTC; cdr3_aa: CASSPWTGNSYEQYF
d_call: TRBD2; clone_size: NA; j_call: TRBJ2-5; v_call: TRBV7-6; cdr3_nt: TGTGCCAGCAAACGGGGGGGCCCGGCAGAGACCCAGTACTTC; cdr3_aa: CASKRGGPAETQYF
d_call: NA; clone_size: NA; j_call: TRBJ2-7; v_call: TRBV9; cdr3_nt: TGTGCCAGCAGCGCTGCTGCGGACACCGAGCAGTACTTC; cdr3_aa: CASSAAADTEQYF
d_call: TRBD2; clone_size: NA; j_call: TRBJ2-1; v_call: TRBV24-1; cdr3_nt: TGTGCCACCAGTGATGGGGGGGGGAGGTTGAGCTCCTACAATGAGCAGTTCTTC; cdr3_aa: CATSDGGGRLSSYNEQFF
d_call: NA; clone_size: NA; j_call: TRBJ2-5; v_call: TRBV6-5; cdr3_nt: TGTGCCAGCACTCAAGGCACAGGACAAGAGACCCAGTACTTC; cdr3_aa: CASTQGTGQETQYF
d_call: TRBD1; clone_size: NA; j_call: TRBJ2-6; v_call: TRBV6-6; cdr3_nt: TGTGCCAGCAGTGACAGGGATACCGGGGCCAACGTCCTGACTTTC; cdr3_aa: CASSDRDTGANVLTF
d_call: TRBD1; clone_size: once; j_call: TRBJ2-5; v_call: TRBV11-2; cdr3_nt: TGTGCCAGCAGCTTAGGGGACAGGGGGCGCGTGGAGACCCAGTACTTC; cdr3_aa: CASSLGDRGRVETQYF
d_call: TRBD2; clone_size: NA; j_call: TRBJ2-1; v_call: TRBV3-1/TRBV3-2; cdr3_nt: TGTGCCAGCAGCCGCCGGTTAGCGGGGGTTTACAATGAGCAGTTCTTC; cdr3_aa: CASSRRLAGVYNEQFF
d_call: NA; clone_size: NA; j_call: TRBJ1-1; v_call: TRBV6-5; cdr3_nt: TGTGCCAGCAGTACCTACGGGACACTCCCTTTT; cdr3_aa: CASSTYGTLPF
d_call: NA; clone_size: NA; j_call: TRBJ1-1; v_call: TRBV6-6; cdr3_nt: TGTGCCAGCAGAAGTTACGGGGAGGGGTGGACTGAAGCTTTCTTT; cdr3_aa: CASRSYGEGWTEAFF
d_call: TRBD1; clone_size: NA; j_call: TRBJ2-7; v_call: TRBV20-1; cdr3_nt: TGCAGTGCTAGTGGGCAGGGGGCATCCTACGAGCAGTACTTC; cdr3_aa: CSASGQGASYEQYF
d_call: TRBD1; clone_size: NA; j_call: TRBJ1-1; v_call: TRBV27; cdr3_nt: TGTGCCAGCAGGACAGGGTACACTGAAGCTTTCTTT; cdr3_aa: CASRTGYTEAFF
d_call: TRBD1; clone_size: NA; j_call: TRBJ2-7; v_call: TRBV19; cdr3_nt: TGTGCCAGTAGTGCACAGGGGGCTAGGGCCTACGAGCAGTACTTC; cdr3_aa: CASSAQGARAYEQYF
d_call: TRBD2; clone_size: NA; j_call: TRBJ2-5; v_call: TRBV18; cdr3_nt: TGTGCCAGCTCACCACAGCGCCGACCTAGCGGCCAAGAGACCCAGTACTTC; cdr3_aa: CASSPQRRPSGQETQYF
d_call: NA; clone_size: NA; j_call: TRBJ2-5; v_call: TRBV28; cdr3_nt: TGTGCCAGCAGTGGTCGGGGGAAGGAGACCCAGTACTTC; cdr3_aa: CASSGRGKETQYF
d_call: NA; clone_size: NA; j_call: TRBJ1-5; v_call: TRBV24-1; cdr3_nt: TGTGCCACCAGTGAGCGCAAGCGAGGCAATCAGCCCCAGCATTTT; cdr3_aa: CATSERKRGNQPQHF
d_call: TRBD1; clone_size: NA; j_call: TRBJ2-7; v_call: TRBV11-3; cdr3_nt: TGTGCCAGCAGCAAGCAGGGGGTCTACGAGCAGTACTTC; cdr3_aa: CASSKQGVYEQYF
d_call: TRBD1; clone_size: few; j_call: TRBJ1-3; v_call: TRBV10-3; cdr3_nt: TGTGCCATCAGTGAGATGAGTGTGGGCAGGGGGCCATCTGGAAACACCATATATTTT; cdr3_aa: CAISEMSVGRGPSGNTIYF
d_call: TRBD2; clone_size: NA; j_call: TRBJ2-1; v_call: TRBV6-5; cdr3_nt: TGTGCCAGCCGGGATAGCGGGAGGGCCATGAATGAGCAGTTCTTC; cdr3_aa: CASRDSGRAMNEQFF
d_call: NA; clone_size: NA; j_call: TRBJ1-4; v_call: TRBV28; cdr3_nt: TGTGCCAGCTCGGGAAATGAAAAACTGTTTTTT; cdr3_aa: CASSGNEKLFF
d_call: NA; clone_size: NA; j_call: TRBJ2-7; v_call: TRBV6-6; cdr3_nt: TGTGCCAGCAGTTACTCGTCATCTAGTGGCTACGAGCAGTACTTC; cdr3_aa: CASSYSSSSGYEQYF
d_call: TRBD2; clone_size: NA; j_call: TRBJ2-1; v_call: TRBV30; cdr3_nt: TGTGCCTGGAGTGTCTCCCGGACTAGCGGGAGTGGCAATGAGCAGTTCTTC; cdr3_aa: CAWSVSRTSGSGNEQFF
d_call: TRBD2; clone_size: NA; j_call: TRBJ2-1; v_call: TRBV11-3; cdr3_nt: TGTGCCAGCAGTAATAGCGGGACCTACAATGAGCAGTTCTTC; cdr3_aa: CASSNSGTYNEQFF
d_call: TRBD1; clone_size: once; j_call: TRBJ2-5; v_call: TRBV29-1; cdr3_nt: TGCAGCGTTCACAGGGGGCAGATAGAGACCCAGTACTTC; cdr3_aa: CSVHRGQIETQYF
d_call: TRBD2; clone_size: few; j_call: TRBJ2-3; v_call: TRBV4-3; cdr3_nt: TGCGCCAGCAGCCACGGGACTAGCGGTGCCGAGGATACGCAGTATTTT; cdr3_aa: CASSHGTSGAEDTQYF
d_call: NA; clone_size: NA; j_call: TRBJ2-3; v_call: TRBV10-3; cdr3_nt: TGTGCCATCGCAAACCCTAGCGGCACAGATACGCAGTATTTT; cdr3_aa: CAIANPSGTDTQYF
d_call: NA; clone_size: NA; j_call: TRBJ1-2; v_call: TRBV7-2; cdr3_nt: TGTGCCAGCAGCTTAAGGATGACTTCCTATGGCTACACCTTC; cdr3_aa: CASSLRMTSYGYTF
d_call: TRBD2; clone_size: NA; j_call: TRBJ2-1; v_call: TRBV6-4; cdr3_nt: TGTGCCAGCACTAAAGCGGGAGGGCCTAACAATGAGCAGTTCTTC; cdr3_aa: CASTKAGGPNNEQFF
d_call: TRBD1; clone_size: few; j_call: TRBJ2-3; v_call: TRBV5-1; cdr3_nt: TGCGCCAGCAGCTTAGACAGGGCGAGGACAGATACGCAGTATTTT; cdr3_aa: CASSLDRARTDTQYF
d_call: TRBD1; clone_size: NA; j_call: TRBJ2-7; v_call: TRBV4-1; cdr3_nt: TGCGCCAGCAGCCAACCCCGGAGGGACAGGTCCGGGGAGCAGTACTTC; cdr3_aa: CASSQPRRDRSGEQYF
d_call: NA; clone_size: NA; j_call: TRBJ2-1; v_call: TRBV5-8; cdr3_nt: TGTGCCAGCAGCTTGGGGGCTGGGAGCGGAAATGAGCAGTTCTTC; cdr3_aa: CASSLGAGSGNEQFF
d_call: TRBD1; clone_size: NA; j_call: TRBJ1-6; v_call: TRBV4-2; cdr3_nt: TGTGCCAGCAGCCAAGACAGGGGGCGCGATTCACCCCTCCACTTT; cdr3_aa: CASSQDRGRDSPLHF
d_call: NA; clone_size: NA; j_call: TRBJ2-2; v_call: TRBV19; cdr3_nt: TGTGCCAGTAGAGTGGCGGGCATAAACACCGGGGAGCTGTTTTTT; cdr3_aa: CASRVAGINTGELFF
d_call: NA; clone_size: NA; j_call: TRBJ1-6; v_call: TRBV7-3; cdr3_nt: TGTGCCAGCAGCTTAGTCGAGGGTTCACCCCTCCACTTT; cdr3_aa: CASSLVEGSPLHF
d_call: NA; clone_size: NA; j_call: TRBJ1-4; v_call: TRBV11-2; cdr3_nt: TGTGCCAGCAGCTTAGACCCGGGAGGGGTCCAACTGTTTTTT; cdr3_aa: CASSLDPGGVQLFF
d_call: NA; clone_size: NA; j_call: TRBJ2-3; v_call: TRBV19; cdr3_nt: TGTGCCAGTAGTATCTTCTCAGGAACAGATACGCAGTATTTT; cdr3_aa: CASSIFSGTDTQYF
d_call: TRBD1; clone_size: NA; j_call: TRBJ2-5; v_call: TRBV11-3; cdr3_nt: TGTGCCAGCAGCCTCCGACTCGGACAGGGGCAAGAGACCCAGTACTTC; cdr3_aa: CASSLRLGQGQETQYF
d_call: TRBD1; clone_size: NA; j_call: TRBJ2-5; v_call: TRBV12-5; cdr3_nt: TGTGCTAGTGGTTTGGTACGCGGGACAGGGGAGGAGACCCAGTACTTC; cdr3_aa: CASGLVRGTGEETQYF
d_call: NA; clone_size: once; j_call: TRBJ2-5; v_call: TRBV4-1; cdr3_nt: TGCGCCAGCAGCCCCTCCCTTGTCGAGGCTACGCGATACTTC; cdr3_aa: CASSPSLVEATRYF
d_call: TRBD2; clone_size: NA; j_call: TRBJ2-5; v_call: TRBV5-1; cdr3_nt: TGCGCCAGCAGCTTACTAGCGGACCAAGAGACCCAGTACTTC; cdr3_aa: CASSLLADQETQYF
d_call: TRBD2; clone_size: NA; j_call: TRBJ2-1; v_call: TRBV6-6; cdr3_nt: TGTGTCAGCAGTCCATACCGTACTAGCGGGGGCTCCTACAATGAGCAGTTCTTC; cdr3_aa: CVSSPYRTSGGSYNEQFF
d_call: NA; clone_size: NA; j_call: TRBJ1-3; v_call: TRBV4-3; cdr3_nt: TGCGCCAGCAGCCAAGATGCCAGGGGCCCCTCTGGAAACACCATATATTTT; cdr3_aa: CASSQDARGPSGNTIYF
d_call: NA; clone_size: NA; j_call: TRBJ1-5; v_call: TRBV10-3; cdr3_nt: TGTGCCATCAGTGAGTCGAATCTGCCTGGAGATCAGCCCCAGCATTTT; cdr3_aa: CAISESNLPGDQPQHF
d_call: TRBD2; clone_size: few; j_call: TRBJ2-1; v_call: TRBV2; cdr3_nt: TGTGCCACCAAGGAGCGGGAGGGCCCGAATGAGCAGTTCTTC; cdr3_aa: CATKEREGPNEQFF
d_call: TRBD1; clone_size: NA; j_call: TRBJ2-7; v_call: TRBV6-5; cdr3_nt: TGTGCCAGCAGCCCCCGGGACAGGGGGTACGAGCAGTACTTC; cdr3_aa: CASSPRDRGYEQYF
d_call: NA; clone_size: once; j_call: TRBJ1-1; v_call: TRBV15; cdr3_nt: TGTGCCACCAGCAGAGACCGGGGGGGCACTGAAGCTTTCTTT; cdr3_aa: CATSRDRGGTEAFF
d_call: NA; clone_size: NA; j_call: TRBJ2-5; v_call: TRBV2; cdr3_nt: TGTGCCAGCAGCCCCGAGGCGGGCAGACAAGAGACCCAGTACTTC; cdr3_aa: CASSPEAGRQETQYF
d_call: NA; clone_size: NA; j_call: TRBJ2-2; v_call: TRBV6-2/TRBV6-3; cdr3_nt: TGTGCCAGCAGTTACCTGGCAGGGACCGGGGAGCTGTTTTTT; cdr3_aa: CASSYLAGTGELFF
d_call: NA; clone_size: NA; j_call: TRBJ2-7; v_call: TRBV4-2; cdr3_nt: TGTGCCAGCAGCCAAGATGCCAGAGCTTGGGCCCACGAGCAGTACTTC; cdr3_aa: CASSQDARAWAHEQYF
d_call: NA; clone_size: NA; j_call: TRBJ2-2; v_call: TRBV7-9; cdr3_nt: TGTGCCAGCAGCTTATATAACCCTACGGGGTGGTCCGGGGAGCTGTTTTTT; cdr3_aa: CASSLYNPTGWSGELFF